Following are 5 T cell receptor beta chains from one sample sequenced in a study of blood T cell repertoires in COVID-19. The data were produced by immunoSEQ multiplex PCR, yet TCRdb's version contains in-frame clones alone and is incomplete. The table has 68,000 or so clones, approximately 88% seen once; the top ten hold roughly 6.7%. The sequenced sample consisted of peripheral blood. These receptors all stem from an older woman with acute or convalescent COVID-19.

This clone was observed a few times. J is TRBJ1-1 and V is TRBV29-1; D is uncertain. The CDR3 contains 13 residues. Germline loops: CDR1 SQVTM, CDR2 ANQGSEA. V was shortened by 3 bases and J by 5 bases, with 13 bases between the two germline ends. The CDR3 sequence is CSVDKSSGTEAFF. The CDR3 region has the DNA TGCAGCGTTGACAAATCTAGCGGGACTGAAGCTTTCTTT.

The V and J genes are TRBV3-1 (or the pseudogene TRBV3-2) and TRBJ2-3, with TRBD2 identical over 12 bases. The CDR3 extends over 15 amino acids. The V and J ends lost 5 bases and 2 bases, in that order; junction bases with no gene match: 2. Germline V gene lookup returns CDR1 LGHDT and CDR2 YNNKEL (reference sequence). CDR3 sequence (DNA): TGTGCCAGCAGCGGACTAGCGGGGACCACAGATACGCAGTATTTT. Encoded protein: CASSGLAGTTDTQYF.

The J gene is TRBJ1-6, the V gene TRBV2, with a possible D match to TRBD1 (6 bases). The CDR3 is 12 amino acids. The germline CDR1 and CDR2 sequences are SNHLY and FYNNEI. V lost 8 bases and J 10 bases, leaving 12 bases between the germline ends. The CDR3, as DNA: TGTGCCAGCGCTATCCAGGGGTCACCCCTCCACTTT. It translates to CASAIQGSPLHF. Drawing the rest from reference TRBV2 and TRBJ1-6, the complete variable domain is EPEVTQTPSHQVTQMGQEVILRCVPISNHLYFYWYRQILGQKVEFLVSFYNNEISEKSEIFDDQFSVERPDGSNFTLKIRSTKLEDSAMYFCASAIQGSPLHFGNGTRLTVT.

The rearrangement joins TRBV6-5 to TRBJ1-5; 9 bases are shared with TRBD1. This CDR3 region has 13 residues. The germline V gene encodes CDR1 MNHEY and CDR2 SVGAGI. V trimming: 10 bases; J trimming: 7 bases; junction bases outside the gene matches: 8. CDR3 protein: CAIQQGAGQPQHF. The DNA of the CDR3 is TGTGCCATTCAACAGGGGGCTGGGCAGCCCCAGCATTTT.

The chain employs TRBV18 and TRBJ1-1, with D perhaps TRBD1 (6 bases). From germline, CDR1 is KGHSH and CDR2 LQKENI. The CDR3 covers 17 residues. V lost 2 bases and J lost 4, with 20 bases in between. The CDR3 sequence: CASSPSRPGVSSTEAFF. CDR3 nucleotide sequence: TGTGCCAGCTCACCAAGTAGGCCAGGGGTATCTAGCACTGAAGCTTTCTTT.